This is a list of T cell receptor beta chains from one sample in a study of T cells after yellow fever vaccination. TCRdb used MiXCR to reprocess the 5' RACE reads, holding one entry per CDR3 protein. The sample has roughly 16,000 distinct CDR3 sequences; just over 4% are singletons. The source material was PBMCs, either bulk or a sorted T-cell subset (CD4+, CD8+, memory, or dextramer-sorted; not recorded which), sampled 15 days after the yellow fever booster vaccination. These receptors were obtained from a man aged 30 to 45 who received the YFV17D yellow fever vaccine. CDR3s include the opening cysteine and the closing phenylalanine or tryptophan. Each record gives: clone size, V gene, D gene, J gene, CDR3 DNA, CDR3 protein. D genes are given only for firm matches. Rows give clone size only sometimes, using once, few, many, or a class for an expanded clone.

>-|TRBV3-1|TRBD2|TRBJ2-5
TGTGCCACCTCCCAGGAACTAGCGGGAGGGCTCAAAGAGACCCAGTACTTC
CATSQELAGGLKETQYF
>many|TRBV10-3|TRBD1|TRBJ2-2
TGTGCCATCAGTGGCCCACAGGGGGTCCTCTCGTTCGCGAACACCGGGGAGCTGTTTTTT
CAISGPQGVLSFANTGELFF
>many|TRBV9|-|TRBJ1-3
TGTGCCAGCAGCGCTTCGTTAATCGACAAAAACACCATATATTTT
CASSASLIDKNTIYF
>many|TRBV29-1|TRBD2|TRBJ2-5
TGCAGCGTTTCCCAAGCCGGGACTAGCGGGATAAGGGAGACCCAGTACTTC
CSVSQAGTSGIRETQYF
>medium-sized|TRBV20-1|-|TRBJ2-7
TGCAGTGCTAGAGGCCCAAGCACTTACGAGCAGTACTTC
CSARGPSTYEQYF
>many|TRBV29-1|-|TRBJ2-2
TGCAGCTCTCTCGTGGGGAACACCGGGGAGCTGTTTTTT
CSSLVGNTGELFF
>few|TRBV19|TRBD2|TRBJ2-1
TGTGCCAGTAGTATAGTGTCGGGAGGGCAGAATGAGCAGTTCTTC
CASSIVSGGQNEQFF
>few|TRAV18|TRBD1|TRBJ1-6
TGTGCCTTCAGTAGACAGGGGGCAGGTATCACCTATAATTCACCCCTCCACTTT
CAFSRQGAGITYNSPLHF
>many|TRBV7-9|TRBD1|TRBJ1-5
TGTGCCAGCAGCGATGGACAGGGAAGACAGCCCCAGCATTTT
CASSDGQGRQPQHF
>many|TRBV5-4|-|TRBJ2-7
TGTGCCAGCAGCTTCCCCGGATACGAGCAGTACTTC
CASSFPGYEQYF
>many|TRBV12-3/TRBV12-4|TRBD2|TRBJ2-5
TGTGCCAGCAGTAGGTCGGGAGGAGAGACCCAGTACTTC
CASSRSGGETQYF
>-|TRBV5-3|-|TRBJ1-4
TGTGCCAGAAGGGAGGGGAGGATCGAGGAAAAACTGTTTTTT
CARREGRIEEKLFF
>many|TRBV7-2|TRBD2|TRBJ2-4
TGTGCCAGCAGCTGGCAACTAGCGGGAGGACAGTACTTC
CASSWQLAGGQYF
>many|TRBV7-9|-|TRBJ2-1
TGTGCCAGCAGCTTGCTAGGCGGGAACTACAATGAGCAGTTCTTC
CASSLLGGNYNEQFF
>many|TRBV6-5|TRBD2|TRBJ2-7
TGTGCCAGCAGTCCAGGGACTAGCGGGAGGTACGAGCAGTACTTC
CASSPGTSGRYEQYF
>many|TRBV20-1|TRBD2|TRBJ2-7
TGCAGTGCTAGAGTCCACCAATCGACTAGCGGGAGTGGGTACGAGCAGTACTTC
CSARVHQSTSGSGYEQYF
>-|TRBV3-1|TRBD2|TRBJ2-1
TGTGCCACCACCCGTCCCAGGGGGACTAGCGGACGCAATGAGCAGTTCTTC
CATTRPRGTSGRNEQFF
>many|TRBV15|-|TRBJ2-2
TGTGCCACCAGCAGAGGGGCGGGGTACCCGAACACCGGGGAGCTGTTTTTT
CATSRGAGYPNTGELFF
>many|TRBV7-2|TRBD2|TRBJ2-7
TGTGCCAGCAGCTTATACCTAGCGGGAGGTGGCGAGCAGTACTTC
CASSLYLAGGGEQYF
>many|TRBV9|-|TRBJ1-2
TGTGCCAGCAGCGCCCCCGGGGGGCTAGGGAAGCATGGCTACACCTTC
CASSAPGGLGKHGYTF
>medium-sized|TRBV7-9|TRBD1|TRBJ2-3
TGTGCCAGCAGCCCCGGGACAGGGGACACAGATACGCAGTATTTT
CASSPGTGDTDTQYF
>medium-sized|TRBV10-3|TRBD1|TRBJ2-7
TGTGCCATCAGCCCAGGGGGCCTTTATAACTACGAGCAGTACTTC
CAISPGGLYNYEQYF
>-|TRBV7-2|-|TRBJ1-1
TGTGCCAGCAGCCCCCAGGGGAGCGGGTGGACTGAAGCTTTCTTT
CASSPQGSGWTEAFF
>many|TRBV7-6|TRBD2|TRBJ2-1
TGTGCCAGCAGCCCGACTAGCGGGAGTGGGAATGAGCAGTTCTTC
CASSPTSGSGNEQFF
>many|TRBV7-2|TRBD2|TRBJ2-3
TGTGCCAGCAGGGCGGGAGCTGCAGATACGCAGTATTTT
CASRAGAADTQYF
>many|TRBV6-5|TRBD2|TRBJ2-7
TGTGCCAGCACCCGGACTAGCGGTACCTACGAGCAGTACTTC
CASTRTSGTYEQYF
>many|TRBV7-2|TRBD2|TRBJ2-1
TGTGCCAGCAGCTTAAACTGGGGACTAGCGGGAGGGAAATTCTTC
CASSLNWGLAGGKFF
>many|TRBV20-1|TRBD1|TRBJ2-3
TGCAGTGCCCCGGGACAGGGATCAGATACGCAGTATTTT
CSAPGQGSDTQYF
>many|TRBV7-9|TRBD2|TRBJ2-5
TGTGCCAGCAGCTACCCGGGACTAGCGGAGATCCAAGAGACCCAGTACTTC
CASSYPGLAEIQETQYF
>many|TRBV24-1|-|TRBJ2-7
TGTGCCACCAGTGACGTCTTGGGCTACGAGCAGTACTTC
CATSDVLGYEQYF